Below, 3 T cell receptor beta chains from the same sample are listed, as sequenced in a study of shared clonotypes between healthy human individuals. Method: immunoSEQ multiplex PCR; TCRdb's copy keeps in-frame clones and lacks some. The sample consists of approximately 110,000 clones, about 70% of them appearing once. The sequencing sample was made of memory CD8+ T cells sorted from blood. Regarding subset: CD45RO+ cells pooled with CCR7-negative TemRA cells. The receptors shown here come from a woman under 40 in good health.

This clone came up many times. V is TRBV30 and J is TRBJ2-2; tentatively, D is TRBD2 (7 bases). The germline V gene has CDR1 GTSNPN and CDR2 SVGIG (reference sequence). V was shortened by 6 bases and J by 7 bases, with 18 bases between the two germline ends. The CDR3 is made up of 14 amino acids. CDR3 residues: CACGGGGLIGELFF. CDR3 nucleotide sequence: TGTGCCTGTGGCGGGGGCGGTCTTATCGGGGAGCTGTTTTTT.

The chain uses TRBV28 and TRBJ1-1, with D possibly being TRBD1 (5 bases). CDR1 and CDR2 from the germline V gene are MDHEN and SYDVKM. The CDR3 is made up of 14 amino acids. V lost 5 bases and J 11 bases, leaving 21 bases between the germline ends. CDR3: CASSEQGSVGGAFF. CDR3 bases: TGTGCCAGCAGTGAGCAGGGAAGTGTAGGTGGGGCTTTCTTT.

This clone came up a few times. The chain combines TRBV29-1 with TRBJ1-2; weak D call: TRBD1 (5 bases). V shed 6 bases and J shed 1 base, with 6 bases lying between them. This CDR3 is built from 11 residues. The germline V gene has CDR1 SQVTM and CDR2 ANQGSEA. Here the CDR3 reads CSVGLNYGYTF. The CDR3 coding sequence is TGCAGCGTGGGGCTTAACTATGGCTACACCTTC.